This T cell receptor beta chain was recorded in a study of beta chain features in type 1 diabetes. This clone was seen just once. Reverse transcribing all isolated RNA meant expressed TCRB transcripts were sequenced. Around 3.57 million reads was the average for naive, central memory and regulatory T cell samples. TCRdb's table, derived via immunoSEQ multiplex PCR, lists solely in-frame clones and lacks some. The sample has 130,000 to 150,000 clones, under 60% seen once. The TCR originated in a man between 18 and 35 years old in good health. The source material was Tregs from blood.

CDR3 protein: CASSPGTGRYWSYGYTF. As DNA, the CDR3 is TGTGCCAGCAGCCCAGGGACAGGGCGATATTGGAGCTATGGCTACACCTTC. V gene TRBV9 combines with J gene TRBJ1-2, with 9 bases identical to TRBD1. Trimming cost V 4 bases and J 4 bases; bases outside gene matches: 14. The germline CDR1 and CDR2 sequences are SGDLS and YYNGEE. The CDR3 is 17 residues long. Full variable domain (rest looked up from reference TRBV9 and TRBJ1-2): DSGVTQTPKHLITATGQRVTLRCSPRSGDLSVYWYQQSLDQGLQFLIQYYNGEERAKGNILERFSAQQFPDLHSELNLSSLELGDSALYFCASSPGTGRYWSYGYTFGSGTRLTVV.